The next 6 T cell receptor beta chains were all read from a single sample in a study of human T cells and chemical hapten exposure. Extraction yielded total RNA from whole blood (unfractionated). Unique molecular identifiers were attached to individual cDNA molecules within the library. TCRdb re-derived calls from the reads in MiXCR, one entry per CDR3 protein. The sample contains 100,000 to 150,000 distinct CDR3 sequences, about 8.9% of which appear only once. Sequenced material: whole blood. The receptor set was obtained from a human donor in good health. Some clones in this sample may be carry-over from other donors' samples.

The rearrangement uses TRBV5-8 and TRBJ2-5, with 8 nucleotides matching TRBD1. The J segment lost 1 base and the V segment lost 0 bases, leaving 2 bases of the junction unmatched. The CDR3 runs to 15 residues. The germline gives CDR1 SGHTS, CDR2 YDEGEE. The CDR3 loop reads CASSLEDRVQETQYF. For the CDR3, the DNA is TGTGCCAGCAGCTTGGAGGACAGGGTCCAAGAGACCCAGTACTTC.

The rearrangement links TRBV5-4 to TRBJ1-4; no definite D call. This CDR3 is 13 amino acids long. The V gene lost 1 base and the J gene lost 8 bases, with 9 bases spanning the gap. Germline CDR1 is SGHNT and CDR2 is YYREEE (reference sequence). The CDR3 DNA is TGTGCCAGCAGCTTGAATTCGGGAGAAAAACTGTTTTTT. It yields the protein CASSLNSGEKLFF.

This clonotype was recorded a few times. The chain couples TRBV29-1 to TRBJ2-7; 8 bases map to TRBD1. The CDR3 covers 14 residues. Germline assignment: CDR1 SQVTM and CDR2 ANQGSEA. The V gene end was trimmed by 1 base and the J gene end by 2 bases; junction bases not matched to a gene: 4. The chain's CDR3 is CSVEAPGQAYEQYF. The CDR3 coding sequence is TGCAGCGTTGAAGCCCCGGGACAGGCCTACGAGCAGTACTTC.

Sample share makes this clonotype medium-sized (0.01 to 0.1%). This chain uses TRBV4-3 with TRBJ2-6; 9 bases are a match to TRBD2. Germline trimming cut 3 bases from V and 0 bases from J; bases unmatched to any gene: 0. This CDR3 contains 16 residues. Germline V gives CDR1 LGHNA, CDR2 YSLEER. The CDR3 sequence is CASSQTSGSGANVLTF. The CDR3 region has the DNA TGCGCCAGCAGCCAGACTAGCGGCTCTGGGGCCAACGTCCTGACTTTC.

This clonotype was seen ten or more times. The rearrangement links TRBV4-3 to TRBJ2-2, with D perhaps given as TRBD1 or TRBD2 (5 bases each). Germline V gene data show CDR1 as LGHNA and CDR2 as YSLEER. The CDR3 runs to 15 residues. V was cut by 1 base and J by 5 bases, with 11 bases left in between. The CDR3 coding sequence is TGCGCCAGCAGCCAAGCCTTAGGGGAGACCGGGGAGCTGTTTTTT. It specifies CASSQALGETGELFF.

This clonotype was observed many times. The CDR3 loop is CASSTWGSGANVLTF. CDR3 DNA sequence: TGTGCCAGCAGTACATGGGGGTCTGGGGCCAACGTCCTGACTTTC. The chain carries TRBV12-3 or TRBV12-4 and TRBJ2-6, with D perhaps assigned TRBD1 or TRBD2 (5 bases each). The germline V and J ends were trimmed by 5 bases and 1 base, with 9 bases remaining between them. The CDR3 runs to 15 residues.